This T cell receptor (beta chain) was documented in a study of regulatory T cells in long-lasting Graves disease. The CDR3 is 14 amino acids. V was pared by 4 bases and J by 5 bases, with 18 bases between. Germline CDR1 is DFQATT and CDR2 is SNEGSKA (reference sequence). Ten or more counts support this clonotype. Its antigen is still unknown. Findings and limits, study-wide: TRBV28, TRBJ1-2 and TRBJ2-5 were favored in persistent disease. Persistent Graves' disease cases displayed lower TCR diversity than newly diagnosed ones. Persistent patients shared more public clonotypes (under 3,000) than newly diagnosed patients (966).

As to time point: newly diagnosed GD, antithyroid drugs for less than 3 months. The TCR library was made from RNA that had been extracted from PBMCs in TRIzol. Through Arm-PCR of CDR3 regions and iRepertoire HTBI primers, TCR beta libraries were built. TCRdb analysed the multiplex PCR reads with MiXCR anew, one entry per CDR3 protein. The sample has 400,000 to 550,000 distinct CDR3 sequences, about a sixth seen once. The same sample was also used in a study of T cells in Graves' hyperthyroidism and ophthalmopathy. That investigation notes: Most thyroid clonotypes expanded above 0.001 appeared in blood too.

The material sequenced was peripheral blood mononuclear cells (PBMCs), taken at new diagnosis, from a patient treated with antithyroid drugs. The rearrangement uses TRBV20-1 and TRBJ2-7; maybe TRBD2 (5 bases). The TCR originated in a young woman with Graves disease. This CDR3 reads CSAIASRRVHEQYF. CDR3 nucleotide sequence: TGCAGTGCTATCGCGTCCCGGCGGGTCCACGAGCAGTACTTC.